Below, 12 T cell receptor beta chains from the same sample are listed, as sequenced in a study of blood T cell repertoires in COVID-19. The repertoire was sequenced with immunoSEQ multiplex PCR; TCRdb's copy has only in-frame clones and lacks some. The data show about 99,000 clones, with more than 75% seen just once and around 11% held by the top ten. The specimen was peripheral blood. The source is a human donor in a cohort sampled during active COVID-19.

CDR3 amino acids: CASSFRARGTEAFF. CDR3 bases: TGTGCCAGCAGCTTCCGGGCCCGGGGCACTGAAGCTTTCTTT. V and J are TRBV7-9 and TRBJ1-1; D remains unclear. CDR3 length: 14 amino acids. Germline loops: CDR1 SEHNR, CDR2 FQNEAQ (reference sequence). V was cut by 3 bases and J by 4 bases, with 12 bases left in between.

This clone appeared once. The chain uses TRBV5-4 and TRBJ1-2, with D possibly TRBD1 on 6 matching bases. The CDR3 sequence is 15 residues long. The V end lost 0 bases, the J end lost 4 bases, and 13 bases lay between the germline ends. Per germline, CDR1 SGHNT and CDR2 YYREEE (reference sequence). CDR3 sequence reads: CASSLGRGAGYGYTF. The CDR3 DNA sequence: TGTGCCAGCAGCTTGGGTCGGGGGGCGGGCTATGGCTACACCTTC.

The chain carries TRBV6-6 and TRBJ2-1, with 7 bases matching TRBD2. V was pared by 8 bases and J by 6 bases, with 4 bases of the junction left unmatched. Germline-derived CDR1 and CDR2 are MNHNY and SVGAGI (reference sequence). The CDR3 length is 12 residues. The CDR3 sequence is CASGLGPNEQFF. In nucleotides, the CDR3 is TGTGCCAGCGGACTAGGGCCCAATGAGCAGTTCTTC.

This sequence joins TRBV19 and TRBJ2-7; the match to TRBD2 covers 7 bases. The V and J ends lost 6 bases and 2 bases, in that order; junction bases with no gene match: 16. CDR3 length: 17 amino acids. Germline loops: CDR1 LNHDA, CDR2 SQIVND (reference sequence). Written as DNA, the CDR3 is TGTGCCAGTAGCGAACCACAACCGGGACTAAAAACCTACGAGCAGTACTTC. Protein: CASSEPQPGLKTYEQYF. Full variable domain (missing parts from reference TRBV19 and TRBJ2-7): DGGITQSPKYLFRKEGQNVTLSCEQNLNHDAMYWYRQDPGQGLRLIYYSQIVNDFQKGDIAEGYSVSREKKESFPLTVTSAQKNPTAFYLCASSEPQPGLKTYEQYFGPGTRLTVT.

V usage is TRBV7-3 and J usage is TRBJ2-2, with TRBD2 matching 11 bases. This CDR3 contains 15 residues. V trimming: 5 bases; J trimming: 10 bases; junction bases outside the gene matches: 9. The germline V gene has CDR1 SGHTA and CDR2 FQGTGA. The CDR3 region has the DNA TGTGCCAGCAGCCTCCTAGCGGGGGGCGGCCAGGAGCTGTTTTTT. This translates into CASSLLAGGGQELFF.

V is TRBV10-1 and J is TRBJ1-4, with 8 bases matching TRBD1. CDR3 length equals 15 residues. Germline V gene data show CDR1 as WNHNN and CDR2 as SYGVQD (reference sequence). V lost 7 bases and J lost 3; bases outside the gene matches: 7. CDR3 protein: CASISRGPANEKLFF. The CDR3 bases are TGCGCCAGCATTTCCAGGGGGCCGGCTAATGAAAAACTGTTTTTT.

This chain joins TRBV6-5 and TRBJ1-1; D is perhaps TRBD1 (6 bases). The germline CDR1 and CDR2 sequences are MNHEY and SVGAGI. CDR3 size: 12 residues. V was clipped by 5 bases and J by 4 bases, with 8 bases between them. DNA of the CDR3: TGTGCCAGCAGTCGCAGGGGCACTGAAGCTTTCTTT. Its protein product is CASSRRGTEAFF.

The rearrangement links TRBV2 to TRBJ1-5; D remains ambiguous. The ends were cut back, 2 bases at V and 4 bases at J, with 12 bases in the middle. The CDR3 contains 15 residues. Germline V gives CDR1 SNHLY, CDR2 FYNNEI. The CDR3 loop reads CASSERLRGNQPQHF. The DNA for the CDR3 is TGTGCCAGCAGTGAAAGGCTCCGCGGAAATCAGCCCCAGCATTTT.

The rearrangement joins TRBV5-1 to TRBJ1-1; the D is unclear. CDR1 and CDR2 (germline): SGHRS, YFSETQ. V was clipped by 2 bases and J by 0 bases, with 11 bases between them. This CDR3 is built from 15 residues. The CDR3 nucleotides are TGCGCCAGCAGCTTAACGGTCGGGATGAACACTGAAGCTTTCTTT. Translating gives CASSLTVGMNTEAFF.

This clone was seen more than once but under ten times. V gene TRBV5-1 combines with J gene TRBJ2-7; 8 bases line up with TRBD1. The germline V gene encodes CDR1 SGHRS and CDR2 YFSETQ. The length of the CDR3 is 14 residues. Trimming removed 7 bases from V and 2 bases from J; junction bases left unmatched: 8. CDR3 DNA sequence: TGCGCCAGCGCCGGCGGGACAGGAGCCTACGAGCAGTACTTC. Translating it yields CASAGGTGAYEQYF. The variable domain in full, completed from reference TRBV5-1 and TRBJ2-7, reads KAGVTQTPRYLIKTRGQQVTLSCSPISGHRSVSWYQQTPGQGLQFLFEYFSETQRNKGNFPGRFSGRQFSNSRSEMNVSTLELGDSALYLCASAGGTGAYEQYFGPGTRLTVT.

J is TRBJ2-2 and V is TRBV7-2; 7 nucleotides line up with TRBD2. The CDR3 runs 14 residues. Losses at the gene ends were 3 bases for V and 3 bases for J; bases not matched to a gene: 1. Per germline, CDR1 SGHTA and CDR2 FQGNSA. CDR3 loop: CASSLGLHTGELFF. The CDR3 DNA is TGTGCCAGCAGCTTGGGACTACACACCGGGGAGCTGTTTTTT.

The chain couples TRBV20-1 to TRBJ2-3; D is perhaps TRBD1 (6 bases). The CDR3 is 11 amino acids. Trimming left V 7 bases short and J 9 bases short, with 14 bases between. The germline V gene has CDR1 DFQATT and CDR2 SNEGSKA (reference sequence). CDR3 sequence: CSEKGGETQYF. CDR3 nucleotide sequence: TGCAGTGAAAAAGGGGGTGAGACGCAGTATTTT.